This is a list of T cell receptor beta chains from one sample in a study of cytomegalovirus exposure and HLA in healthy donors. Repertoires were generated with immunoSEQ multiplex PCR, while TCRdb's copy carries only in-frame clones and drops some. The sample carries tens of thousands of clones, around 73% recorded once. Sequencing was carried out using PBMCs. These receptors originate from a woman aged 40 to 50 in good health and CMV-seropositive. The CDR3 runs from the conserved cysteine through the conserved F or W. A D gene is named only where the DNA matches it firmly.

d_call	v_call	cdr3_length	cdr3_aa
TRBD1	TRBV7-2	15	CASSLGQGKAGELFF
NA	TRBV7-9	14	CASSSTENTGELFF
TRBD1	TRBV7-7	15	CASSSGQGATGELFF
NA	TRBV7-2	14	CASSLALQTDTQYF
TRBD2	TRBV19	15	CASSKQRGSYNEQFF
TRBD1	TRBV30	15	CASGAGGGIFQPQHF
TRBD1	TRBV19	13	CASSSKQGTEAFF
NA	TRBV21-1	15	CASSGRTGNTGELFF
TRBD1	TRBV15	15	CATSRQGVGNQPQHF
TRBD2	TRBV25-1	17	CASSGASGGPLYNEQFF
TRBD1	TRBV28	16	CASISLGTGGSAEQFF
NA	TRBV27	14	CASSLSKGDGELFF
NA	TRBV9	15	CASSAGTTSNYGYTF
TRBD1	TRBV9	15	CASSAPGQGTTEAFF
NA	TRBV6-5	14	CASRGTRDNYGYTF
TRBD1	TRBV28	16	CASSNRDRGPQETQYF
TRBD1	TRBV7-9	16	CASSLGGQGADQPQHF
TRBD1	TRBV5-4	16	CASSSRTGEGTDTQYF
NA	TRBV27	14	CASSLLQGGYEQYF
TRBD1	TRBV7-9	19	CASSFLRPRDSIYTGELFF
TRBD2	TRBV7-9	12	CASSSGRETQYF
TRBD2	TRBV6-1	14	CASRLAGAGDTQYF
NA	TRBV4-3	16	CASSLSAGRTNYGYTF
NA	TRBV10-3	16	CAISEITGFRTDTQYF
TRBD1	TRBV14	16	CASSPRRADRGYGYTF
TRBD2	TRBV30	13	CAWKLAGTNEQFF
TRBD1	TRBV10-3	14	CAIRSTGEDSPLHF
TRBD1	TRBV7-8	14	CASSFSQGVYEQYF
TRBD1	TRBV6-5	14	CASSPRRGRETQYF
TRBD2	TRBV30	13	CAWSWRGAYEQYF
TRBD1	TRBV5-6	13	CASSPRTGKGYTF
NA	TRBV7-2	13	CASSFVPDGELFF
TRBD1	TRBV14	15	CASSQERDRGYGYTF
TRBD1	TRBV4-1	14	CASSPQGGGYGYTF
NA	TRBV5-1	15	CASSLEVGRNYGYTF
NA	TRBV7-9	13	CASSSGGPADRYF
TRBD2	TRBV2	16	CASRSRTSGSTGELFF
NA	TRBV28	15	CASSFRHGGLYVDTF
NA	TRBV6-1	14	CASSGQLGNQPQHF
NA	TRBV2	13	CASTWVGVYGYTF
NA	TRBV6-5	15	CASRATHTVLHGYTF
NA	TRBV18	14	CASSIQGDNQPQHF
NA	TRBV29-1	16	CSVKDRAGTNTGELFF
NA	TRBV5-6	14	CASSLPGGPEKLFF
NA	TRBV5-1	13	CASREDSLYGYTF
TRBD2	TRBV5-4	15	CASSLRLAGGDEQFF
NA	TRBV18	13	CASAGDGLYGYTF
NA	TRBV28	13	CASSDRWYTEAFF
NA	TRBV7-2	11	CASSPDQPQHF
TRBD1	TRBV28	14	CASFGDSNNSPLHF